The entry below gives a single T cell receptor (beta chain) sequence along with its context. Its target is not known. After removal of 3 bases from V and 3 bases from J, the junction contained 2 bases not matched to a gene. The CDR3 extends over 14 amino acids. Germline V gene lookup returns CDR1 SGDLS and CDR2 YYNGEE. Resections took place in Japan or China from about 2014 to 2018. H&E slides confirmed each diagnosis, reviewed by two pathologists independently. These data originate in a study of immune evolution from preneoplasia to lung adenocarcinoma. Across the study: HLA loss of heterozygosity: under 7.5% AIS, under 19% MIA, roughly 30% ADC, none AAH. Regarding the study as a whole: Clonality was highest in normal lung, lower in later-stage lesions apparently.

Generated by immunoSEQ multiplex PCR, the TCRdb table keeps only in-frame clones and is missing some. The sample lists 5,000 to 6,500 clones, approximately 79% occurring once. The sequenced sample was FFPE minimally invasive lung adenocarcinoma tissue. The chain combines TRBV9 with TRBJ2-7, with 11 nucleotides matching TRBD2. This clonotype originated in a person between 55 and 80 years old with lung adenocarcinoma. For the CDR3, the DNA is TGTGCCAGCAGCGAGGGACTAGCGGTCTACGAGCAGTACTTC. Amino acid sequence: CASSEGLAVYEQYF.